This passage covers 27 T cell receptor beta chains from one sample sequenced in a study of T cell changes during pregnancy in multiple sclerosis. The protocol was immunoSEQ multiplex PCR, while the TCRdb copy is restricted to in-frame clones and leaves out a portion. The sample has nearly 40,000 clones; roughly 92% are singletons. This material consisted of CD4+ T cells from peripheral blood mononuclear cells, taken before pregnancy. These receptors came from a female donor with multiple sclerosis, enrolled in a pregnancy study.

The chain couples TRBV6-5 to TRBJ2-6; 10 bases agree with TRBD2. The germline V gene encodes CDR1 MNHEY and CDR2 SVGAGI. CDR3 size: 15 residues. Trimming removed 6 bases from V and 7 bases from J; junction bases left unmatched: 6. The CDR3, as DNA: TGTGCCAGCAGGTCCTCTAGCGGGAGAGCCAACGTCCTGACTTTC. Protein product: CASRSSSGRANVLTF.

This chain uses TRBV19 with TRBJ2-7; 10 positions agree with TRBD1. The CDR3 totals 15 residues. V lost 5 bases, J lost 3 bases, and 7 bases stayed unmatched. Germline CDR1 and CDR2: LNHDA and SQIVND (reference sequence). The CDR3 region has the DNA TGTGCCAGTAGTCCCAGGGACAGGGGCCTCTACGAGCAGTACTTC. Translating gives CASSPRDRGLYEQYF. Variable domain in full (rest from reference TRBV19 and TRBJ2-7): DGGITQSPKYLFRKEGQNVTLSCEQNLNHDAMYWYRQDPGQGLRLIYYSQIVNDFQKGDIAEGYSVSREKKESFPLTVTSAQKNPTAFYLCASSPRDRGLYEQYFGPGTRLTVT.

A single count supports this clone. This rearrangement joins TRBV7-2 to TRBJ2-5; perhaps TRBD1 as D (6 bases). CDR1 and CDR2 from the germline V gene are SGHTA and FQGNSA. V was trimmed by 5 bases and J by 4 bases, leaving 17 bases between them. The CDR3 loop spans 15 amino acids. The CDR3 protein is CASSLGQLIGETQYF. Written as DNA, the CDR3 is TGTGCCAGCAGCCTGGGACAACTTATAGGAGAGACCCAGTACTTC.

V gene TRBV11-2 combines with J gene TRBJ2-7; TRBD1 matches at 8 bases. The CDR3 sequence is 16 residues long. Germline V gene lookup returns CDR1 SGHAT and CDR2 FQNNGV. V was pared by 5 bases and J by 5 bases, with 14 bases of the junction left unmatched. This CDR3 is CASSPRGAGGWNEQYF. In DNA form, the CDR3 reads TGTGCCAGCAGCCCCAGGGGAGCAGGGGGCTGGAACGAGCAGTACTTC.

The V gene is TRBV28, the J gene TRBJ1-1; the D is unclear. Trimming took 8 bases from V and 1 from J, leaving 11 bases between them. CDR3 length: 13 amino acids. Germline values: CDR1 MDHEN, CDR2 SYDVKM. The CDR3 loop reads CASQNGWNTEAFF. CDR3 in DNA: TGTGCCAGCCAAAACGGGTGGAACACTGAAGCTTTCTTT.

V gene TRBV7-2 combines with J gene TRBJ2-7; D remains ambiguous. Between the trimmed V and J ends, which lost 2 bases and 0 bases, there was a span of 11 bases. Germline CDR1 is SGHTA and CDR2 is FQGNSA. The CDR3 extends over 15 amino acids. The CDR3 nucleotides read TGTGCCAGCAGCTTATCCCCGCTGGCCTCCTACGAGCAGTACTTC. This codes for CASSLSPLASYEQYF.

The rearrangement uses TRBV10-3 and TRBJ2-2; 10 bases map to TRBD1. The CDR3 loop spans 14 amino acids. Per the germline V gene, CDR1 is ENHRY and CDR2 is SYGVKD. Trimming took 6 bases from V and 3 from J; bases not matched to a gene: 1. The CDR3 loop is CAIRGQGYTGELFF. The CDR3, as DNA: TGTGCCATCAGGGGACAGGGGTACACCGGGGAGCTGTTTTTT.

The chain recombines TRBV27 with TRBJ1-4; a weak D match, TRBD1 (5 bases). Trimming removed 3 bases at V and 10 bases at J, with 12 bases between. CDR3 length equals 13 residues. Germline-derived CDR1 and CDR2 are MNHEY and SMNVEV (reference sequence). The CDR3 DNA reads as TGTGCCAGCAGTTTTGCGGGACTGGGAAAACTGTTTTTT. This gives the protein CASSFAGLGKLFF.

The chain combines TRBV15 with TRBJ2-3; TRBD1 is a possible D gene (5 bases). Germline values: CDR1 LNHNV, CDR2 YYDKDF (reference sequence). The V end lost 3 bases, the J end lost 4 bases, and 11 bases lay between the germline ends. The CDR3 spans 14 residues. The CDR3: CATSSTGRADTQYF. As DNA, the CDR3 is TGTGCCACCAGCAGCACGGGCAGGGCAGATACGCAGTATTTT.

This chain joins TRBV4-1 and TRBJ1-1; D is uncertain. Trimming stripped 0 bases from V and 7 bases from J, with 15 bases between. CDR3 length: 15 residues. Per the germline V gene, CDR1 is MGHRA and CDR2 is YSYEKL. The CDR3 reads CASSQDPAGMGEAFF. DNA of the CDR3: TGCGCCAGCAGCCAAGATCCGGCCGGGATGGGTGAAGCTTTCTTT.

V gene TRBV2 combines with J gene TRBJ2-5, with a weak D call TRBD2 (6 bases). With the DNA end fitting TRBJ2-7 better, the J assignment may be wrong. This CDR3 has 12 residues. CDR1 is SNHLY and CDR2 is FYNNEI in the germline V gene. The DNA of the CDR3 is TGTGCCAGCACCTGGGGGGTAGGCGAGCAGTACTTC. It encodes CASTWGVGEQYF.

This clone occurred a few times. The chain combines TRBV5-4 with TRBJ1-1; 10 nucleotides match TRBD1. The CDR3 runs 12 residues. Germline V gene sequence: CDR1 SGHNT, CDR2 YYREEE (reference sequence). The junction had 0 bases not matched to a gene; V was cut back by 3 bases and J by 7 bases. In DNA, the CDR3 is TGTGCCAGCAGCTGGGACAGGGGTGAAGCTTTCTTT. Protein: CASSWDRGEAFF.

V usage is TRBV30 and J usage is TRBJ1-6; D is undetermined. The CDR3 contains 12 residues. The V end was cut by 3 bases, the J end by 9 bases, with 9 bases between. The germline V gene has CDR1 GTSNPN and CDR2 SVGIG (reference sequence). The CDR3 bases are TGTGCCTGGAGGAGAGAGGGTTCACCCCTCCACTTT. It codes for CAWRREGSPLHF.

The CDR3 is CASSERSGQPQHF. DNA for the CDR3: TGTGCCAGCAGTGAGCGGAGCGGCCAGCCCCAGCATTTT. The genes are TRBV25-1 and TRBJ1-5, with D unresolved. The CDR3 extends over 13 amino acids. Deletions cut 3 bases from V and 7 bases from J, with 10 bases between. Germline CDR1 is MGHDK and CDR2 is SYGVNS.

The rearrangement links TRBV10-3 to TRBJ1-1; 11 bases are shared with TRBD1. Germline assignment: CDR1 ENHRY and CDR2 SYGVKD. V lost 4 bases, J lost 0 bases, and 1 base stayed unmatched. The CDR3 runs 15 residues. The CDR3: CAISGGQGVNTEAFF. CDR3 DNA: TGTGCCATCAGTGGGGGACAGGGGGTGAACACTGAAGCTTTCTTT.

This chain uses TRBV5-8 with TRBJ2-3; 8 bases align to TRBD1. Germline CDR1 is SGHTS and CDR2 is YDEGEE. The CDR3 extends over 16 amino acids. With 0 bases clipped from V and 0 bases from J, the junction kept 3 bases outside the gene matches. As DNA, the CDR3 is TGTGCCAGCAGCTTGGCCGGGACAGGAAGCACAGATACGCAGTATTTT. It encodes CASSLAGTGSTDTQYF.

The gene calls are TRBV21-1 and TRBJ2-7; TRBD2, the D gene given by the table, was not confirmed from the DNA. TRBV21-1 is a pseudogene segment. The CDR3 contains 8 residues. The CDR3 sequence is CASSKPLF. The DNA for the CDR3 is TGTGCCAGCAGCAAACCTCTTTTC.

The rearrangement links TRBV7-9 to TRBJ2-5; 9 positions agree with TRBD2. The tail of the sequence fits TRBJ2-7 better, so the J call may be wrong. CDR3 length: 16 residues. Germline CDR1 reads SEHNR; CDR2 reads FQNEAQ (reference sequence). CDR3 residues: CASSLGGSGSAYEQYF. The CDR3 DNA reads TGTGCCAGCAGCTTAGGGGGTAGCGGGAGTGCATACGAGCAGTACTTC.

The V call is TRBV5-1, the J call TRBJ1-4, with 7 bases that match TRBD1. Per germline, CDR1 SGHRS and CDR2 YFSETQ. The V segment lost 1 base and the J segment 5 bases; nucleotides outside the gene matches: 2. The CDR3 totals 14 residues. The CDR3 DNA reads TGCGCCAGCAGCTTGACAGGGGAAAATGAAAAACTGTTTTTT. It translates to CASSLTGENEKLFF.

This chain joins TRBV6-1 and TRBJ2-2, with D possibly being TRBD1 (5 bases). The germline V gene has CDR1 MNHNS and CDR2 SASEGT. The V end lost 2 bases, the J end lost 6 bases, and 7 bases lay between the germline ends. The CDR3 is 13 residues long. The CDR3: CASSEWGPGELFF. Written as DNA, the CDR3 is TGTGCCAGCAGTGAATGGGGCCCCGGGGAGCTGTTTTTT.

In this sample, this clone turned up once. The CDR3 sequence: CASSVVTARAGAEAFF. CDR3 nucleotides: TGTGCCAGCAGCGTAGTAACCGCCAGGGCCGGCGCTGAAGCTTTCTTT. The rearrangement joins TRBV9 to TRBJ1-1, with TRBD1 as a possible D gene (5 bases). The CDR3 runs 16 residues. The V end was cut by 0 bases, the J end by 6 bases, with 18 bases between. Germline assignment: CDR1 SGDLS and CDR2 YYNGEE.

This chain uses TRBV13 with TRBJ2-6; a possible D gene is TRBD1 (5 bases). The CDR3 consists of 15 residues. Trimming removed 3 bases at V and 2 bases at J, with 8 bases between. The germline CDR1 and CDR2 sequences are PRHDT and FYEKMQ (reference sequence). The CDR3 region is CASSLLGAGANVLTF. The DNA of the CDR3 is TGTGCCAGCAGCTTGTTAGGGGCTGGGGCCAACGTCCTGACTTTC.

The chain links TRBV5-1 to TRBJ2-5; the D is unclear. V was pared by 0 bases and J by 5 bases, with 8 bases between. The CDR3 consists of 13 residues. Per the germline V gene, CDR1 is SGHRS and CDR2 is YFSETQ. The CDR3 DNA follows: TGCGCCAGCAGCTTGGGGAGTTTGGAGACCCAGTACTTC. Its protein is CASSLGSLETQYF.

The CDR3: CASSLGAGNQPQHF. In nucleotides, the CDR3 is TGTGCCAGCAGCTTAGGTGCCGGGAATCAGCCCCAGCATTTT. This chain links TRBV11-2 with TRBJ1-5; D is uncertain. Germline V gene data show CDR1 as SGHAT and CDR2 as FQNNGV. The CDR3 extends over 14 amino acids. Trimming removed 1 base at V and 4 bases at J, with 8 bases between.

This sequence joins TRBV6-1 and TRBJ2-7, with a possible D match to TRBD1 (5 bases). V gave up 6 bases and J gave up 3 bases, with 9 bases separating them. Germline V gives CDR1 MNHNS, CDR2 SASEGT. This CDR3 is 12 amino acids long. CDR3 in amino acids: CASSETVYEQYF. For the CDR3, the DNA is TGTGCCAGCAGCGAGACAGTCTACGAGCAGTACTTC.

A few counts support this clone. Compared with germline, one end of the junction differs, possibly owing to a read error. The chain couples TRBV19 to TRBJ1-4; the match to TRBD1 covers 7 bases. CDR1 is LNHDA, CDR2 SQIVND, per germline (reference sequence). The CDR3 consists of 12 residues. CDR3 residues: CASNRGGEKLFF. The CDR3 DNA reads TGTGCGAGTAACAGGGGTGGAGAAAAACTGTTTTTT.

CDR3: CASRGGFTPTDTQYF. CDR3 nucleotides: TGCGCCAGCAGAGGAGGTTTCACCCCCACAGATACGCAGTATTTT. The chain employs TRBV5-1 and TRBJ2-3; D is possibly TRBD2 (5 bases). Trimming stripped 5 bases from V and 2 bases from J, with 15 bases between. The CDR3 length is 15 residues. Germline V CDR1 and CDR2: SGHRS, YFSETQ.